This T cell receptor (beta chain) was sequenced in a study of OX40 agonist ivuxolimab in advanced cancers. Turning to the study itself: The drug used for patients, ivuxolimab, was an agonistic anti-OX40 (CD134) antibody. Patients were about 83% male with ages roughly 20 to 90, mean about 60.

The CDR3 extends over 15 amino acids. Trimming pared 4 bases from V and 4 bases from J, leaving 16 bases between. Germline V gene data show CDR1 as LGHNA and CDR2 as YNFKEQ. Clones were sequenced by immunoSEQ multiplex PCR, and TCRdb holds only the in-frame ones, with some missing. Of nearly 70,000 clones listed, approximately 80% were seen once; the top ten hold roughly 1.4%. Sample: CD4+ or CD8+ T cells sorted from blood, taken in a trial of the OX40 agonist ivuxolimab. The chain uses TRBV4-2 and TRBJ2-5; perhaps TRBD2 as D (6 bases). The sequence derives from an adult with an advanced solid tumor such as melanoma, head and neck, liver or kidney cancer. CDR3 sequence: CASSPQAGGVETQYF. The CDR3 DNA is TGTGCCAGCAGCCCCCAGGCCGGAGGGGTAGAGACCCAGTACTTC.